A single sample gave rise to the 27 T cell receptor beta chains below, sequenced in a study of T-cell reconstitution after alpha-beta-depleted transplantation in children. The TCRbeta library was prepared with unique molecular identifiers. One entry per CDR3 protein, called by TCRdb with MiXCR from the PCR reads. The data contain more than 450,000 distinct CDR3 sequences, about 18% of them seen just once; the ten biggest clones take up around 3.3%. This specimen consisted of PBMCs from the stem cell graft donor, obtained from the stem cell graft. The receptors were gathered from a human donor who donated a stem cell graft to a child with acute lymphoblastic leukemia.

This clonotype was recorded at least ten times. CDR3 DNA: TGTGCCAGCAGCTTCGGGGGCGGGAACAATGAGCAGTTCTTC. Translating gives CASSFGGGNNEQFF. The V and J genes are TRBV7-9 and TRBJ2-1, with D perhaps assigned TRBD1 or TRBD2 (6 bases each). Germline loops: CDR1 SEHNR, CDR2 FQNEAQ (reference sequence). The CDR3 totals 14 residues. V was clipped by 3 bases and J by 5 bases, with 11 bases between them. The full variable domain, its missing parts supplied by reference TRBV7-9 and TRBJ2-1, is DTGVSQNPRHKITKRGQNVTFRCDPISEHNRLYWYRQTLGQGPEFLTYFQNEAQLEKSRLLSDRFSAERPKGSFSTLEIQRTEQGDSAMYLCASSFGGGNNEQFFGPGTRLTVL.

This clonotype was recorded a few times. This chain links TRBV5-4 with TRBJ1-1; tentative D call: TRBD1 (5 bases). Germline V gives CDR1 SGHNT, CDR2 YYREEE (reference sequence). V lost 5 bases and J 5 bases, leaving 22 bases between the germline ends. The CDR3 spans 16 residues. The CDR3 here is CASSLEGVGRQTEAFF. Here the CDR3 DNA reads TGTGCCAGCAGTCTGGAGGGAGTGGGCCGACAGACTGAAGCTTTCTTT. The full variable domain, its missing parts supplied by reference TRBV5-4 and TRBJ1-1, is ETGVTQSPTHLIKTRGQQVTLRCSSQSGHNTVSWYQQALGQGPQFIFQYYREEENGRGNFPPRFSGLQFPNYSSELNVNALELDDSALYLCASSLEGVGRQTEAFFGQGTRLTVV.

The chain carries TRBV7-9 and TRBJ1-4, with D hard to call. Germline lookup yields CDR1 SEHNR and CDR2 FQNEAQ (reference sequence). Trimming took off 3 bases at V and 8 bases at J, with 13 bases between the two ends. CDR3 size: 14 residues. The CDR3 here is CASSFAGSGEKLFF. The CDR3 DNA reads TGTGCCAGCAGCTTTGCGGGGTCGGGCGAAAAACTGTTTTTT.

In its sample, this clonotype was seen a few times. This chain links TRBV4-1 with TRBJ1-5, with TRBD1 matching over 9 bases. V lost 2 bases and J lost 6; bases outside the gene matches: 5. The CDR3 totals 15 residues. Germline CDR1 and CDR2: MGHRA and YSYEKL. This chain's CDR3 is CASSQTGGVGQPQHF. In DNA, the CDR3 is TGCGCCAGCAGCCAAACAGGGGGCGTCGGTCAGCCCCAGCATTTT.

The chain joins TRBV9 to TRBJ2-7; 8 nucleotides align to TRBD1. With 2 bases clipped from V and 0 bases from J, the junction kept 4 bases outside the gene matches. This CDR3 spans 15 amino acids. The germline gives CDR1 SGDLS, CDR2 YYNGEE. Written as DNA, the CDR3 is TGTGCCAGCAGCGTTGGGACAGGTGACTCCTACGAGCAGTACTTC. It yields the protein CASSVGTGDSYEQYF.

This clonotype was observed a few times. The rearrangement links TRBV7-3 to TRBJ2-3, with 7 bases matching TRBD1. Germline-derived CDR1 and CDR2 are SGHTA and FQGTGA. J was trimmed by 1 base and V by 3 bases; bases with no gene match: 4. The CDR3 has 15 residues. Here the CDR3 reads CASSFRQGGTDTQYF. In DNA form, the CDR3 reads TGTGCCAGCAGCTTCCGACAGGGAGGCACAGATACGCAGTATTTT.

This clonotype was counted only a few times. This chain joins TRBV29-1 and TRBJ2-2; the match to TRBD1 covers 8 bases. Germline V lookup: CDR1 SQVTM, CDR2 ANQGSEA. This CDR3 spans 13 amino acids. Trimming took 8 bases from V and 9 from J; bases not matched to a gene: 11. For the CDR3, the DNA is TGCAGCTTCCAGGGGGCGTACAGCTGGGAGCTGTTTTTT. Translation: CSFQGAYSWELFF.

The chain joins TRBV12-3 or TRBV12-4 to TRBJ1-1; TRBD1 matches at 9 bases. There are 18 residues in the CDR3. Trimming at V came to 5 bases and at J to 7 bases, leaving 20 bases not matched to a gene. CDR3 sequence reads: CASSPIRMGQGNDDEAFF. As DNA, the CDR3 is TGTGCCAGCAGTCCCATACGAATGGGACAGGGTAACGACGATGAAGCTTTCTTT.

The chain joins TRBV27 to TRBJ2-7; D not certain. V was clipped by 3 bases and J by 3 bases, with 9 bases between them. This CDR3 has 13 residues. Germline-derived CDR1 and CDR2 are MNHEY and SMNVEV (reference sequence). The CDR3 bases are TGTGCCAGCAGTTTCGGACCTCTCTACGAGCAGTACTTC. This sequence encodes CASSFGPLYEQYF.

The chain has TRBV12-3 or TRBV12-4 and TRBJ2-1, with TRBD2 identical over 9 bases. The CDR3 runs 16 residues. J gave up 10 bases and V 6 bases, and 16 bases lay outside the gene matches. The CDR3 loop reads CASRQAQQRGDDEQFF. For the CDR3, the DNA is TGTGCCAGCAGACAAGCCCAACAGCGGGGGGACGACGAGCAGTTCTTC.

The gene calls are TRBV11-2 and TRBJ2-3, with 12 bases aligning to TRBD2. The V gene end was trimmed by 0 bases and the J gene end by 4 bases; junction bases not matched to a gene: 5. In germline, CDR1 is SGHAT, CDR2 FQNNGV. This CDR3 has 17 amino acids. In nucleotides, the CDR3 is TGTGCCAGCAGCTTAGATGACCGACTAGCGGGAGCAGATACGCAGTATTTT. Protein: CASSLDDRLAGADTQYF.

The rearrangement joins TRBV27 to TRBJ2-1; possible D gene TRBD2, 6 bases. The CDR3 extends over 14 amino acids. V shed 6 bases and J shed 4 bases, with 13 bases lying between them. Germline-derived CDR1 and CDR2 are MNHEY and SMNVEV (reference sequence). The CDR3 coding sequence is TGTGCCAGCAGCCCCTGGGCGGGATACAATGAGCAGTTCTTC. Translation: CASSPWAGYNEQFF.

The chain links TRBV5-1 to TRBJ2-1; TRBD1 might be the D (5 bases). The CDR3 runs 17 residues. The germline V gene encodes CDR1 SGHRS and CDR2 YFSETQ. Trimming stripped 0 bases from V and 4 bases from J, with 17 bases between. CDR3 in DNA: TGCGCCAGCAGCTTGGCCGGCGGACAATCAAGGTACAATGAGCAGTTCTTC. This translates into CASSLAGGQSRYNEQFF.

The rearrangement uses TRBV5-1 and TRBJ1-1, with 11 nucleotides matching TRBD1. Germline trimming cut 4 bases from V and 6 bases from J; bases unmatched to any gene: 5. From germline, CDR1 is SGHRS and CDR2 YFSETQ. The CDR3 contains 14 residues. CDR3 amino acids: CASSPGQGGAEAFF. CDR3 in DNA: TGCGCCAGCAGCCCGGGACAGGGGGGAGCTGAAGCTTTCTTT. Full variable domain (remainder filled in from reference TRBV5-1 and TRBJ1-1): KAGVTQTPRYLIKTRGQQVTLSCSPISGHRSVSWYQQTPGQGLQFLFEYFSETQRNKGNFPGRFSGRQFSNSRSEMNVSTLELGDSALYLCASSPGQGGAEAFFGQGTRLTVV.

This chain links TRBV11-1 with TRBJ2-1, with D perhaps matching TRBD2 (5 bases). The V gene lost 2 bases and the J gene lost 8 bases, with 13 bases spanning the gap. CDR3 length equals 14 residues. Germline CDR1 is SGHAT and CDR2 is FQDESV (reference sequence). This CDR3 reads CASSLQPRRDEQFF. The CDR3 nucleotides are TGTGCCAGCAGCTTACAACCCCGGCGGGATGAGCAGTTCTTC. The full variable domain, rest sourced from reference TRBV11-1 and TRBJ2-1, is EAEVAQSPRYKITEKSQAVAFWCDPISGHATLYWYRQILGQGPELLVQFQDESVVDDSQLPKDRFSAERLKGVDSTLKIQPAELGDSAMYLCASSLQPRRDEQFFGPGTRLTVL.

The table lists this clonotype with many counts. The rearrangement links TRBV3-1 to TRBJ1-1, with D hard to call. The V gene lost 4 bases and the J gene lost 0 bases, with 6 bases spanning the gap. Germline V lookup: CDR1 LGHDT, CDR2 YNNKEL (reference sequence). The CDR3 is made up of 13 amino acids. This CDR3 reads CASSLQLNTEAFF. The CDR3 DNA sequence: TGTGCCAGCAGCCTACAACTGAACACTGAAGCTTTCTTT.

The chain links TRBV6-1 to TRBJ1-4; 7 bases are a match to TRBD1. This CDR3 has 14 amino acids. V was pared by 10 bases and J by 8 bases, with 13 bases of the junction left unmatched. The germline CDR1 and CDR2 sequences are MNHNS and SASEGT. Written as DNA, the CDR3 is TGTGCCACCCGATCGGGTAACAGGGGCGAAAAACTGTTTTTT. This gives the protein CATRSGNRGEKLFF.

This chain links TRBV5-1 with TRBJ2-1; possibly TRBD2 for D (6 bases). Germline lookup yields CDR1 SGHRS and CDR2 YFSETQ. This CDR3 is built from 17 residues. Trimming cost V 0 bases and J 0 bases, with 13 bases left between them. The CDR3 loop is CASSLVPFSGSYNEQFF. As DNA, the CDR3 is TGCGCCAGCAGCTTGGTACCGTTTAGCGGCTCCTACAATGAGCAGTTCTTC. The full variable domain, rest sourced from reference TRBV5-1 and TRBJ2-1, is KAGVTQTPRYLIKTRGQQVTLSCSPISGHRSVSWYQQTPGQGLQFLFEYFSETQRNKGNFPGRFSGRQFSNSRSEMNVSTLELGDSALYLCASSLVPFSGSYNEQFFGPGTRLTVL.

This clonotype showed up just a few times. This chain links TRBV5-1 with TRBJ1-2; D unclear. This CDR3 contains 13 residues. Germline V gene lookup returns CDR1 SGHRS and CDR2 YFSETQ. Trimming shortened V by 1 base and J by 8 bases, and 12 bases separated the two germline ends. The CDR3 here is CASSLWSPDGYTF. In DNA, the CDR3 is TGCGCCAGCAGCTTGTGGTCCCCGGACGGCTACACCTTC.

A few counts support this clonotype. The CDR3 bases are TGCGCCAGCAGCTTGTCGCAGGGGAATCATGAGCAGTTCTTC. It encodes CASSLSQGNHEQFF. This chain joins TRBV5-1 and TRBJ2-1, with a weak D call TRBD1 (6 bases). This CDR3 comprises 14 residues. Germline V lookup: CDR1 SGHRS, CDR2 YFSETQ. V lost 1 base, J lost 8 bases, and 13 bases lay in between.

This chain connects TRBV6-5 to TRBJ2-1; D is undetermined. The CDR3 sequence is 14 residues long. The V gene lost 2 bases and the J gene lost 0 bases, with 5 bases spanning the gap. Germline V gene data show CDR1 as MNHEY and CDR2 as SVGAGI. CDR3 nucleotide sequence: TGTGCCAGCAGTTACCGAAACTCCTACAATGAGCAGTTCTTC. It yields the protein CASSYRNSYNEQFF.

This CDR3 reads CASSFLPSETQYF. Written as DNA, the CDR3 is TGTGCCAGCAGTTTTCTCCCGTCGGAGACCCAGTACTTC. The chain couples TRBV12-3 or TRBV12-4 to TRBJ2-5; D gene ambiguous. There are 13 residues in the CDR3. V was trimmed by 3 bases and J by 5 bases, leaving 10 bases between them.

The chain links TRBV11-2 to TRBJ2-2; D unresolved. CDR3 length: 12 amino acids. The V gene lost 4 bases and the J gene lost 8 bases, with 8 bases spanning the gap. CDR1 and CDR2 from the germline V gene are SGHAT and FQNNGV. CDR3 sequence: CASSSLSGELFF. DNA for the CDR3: TGTGCCAGCAGCTCACTGTCAGGGGAGCTGTTTTTT.

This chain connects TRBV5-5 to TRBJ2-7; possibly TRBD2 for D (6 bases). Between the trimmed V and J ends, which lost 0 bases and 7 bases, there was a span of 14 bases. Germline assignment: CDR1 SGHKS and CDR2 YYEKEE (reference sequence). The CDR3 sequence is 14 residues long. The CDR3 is CASSLARGRWEQYF. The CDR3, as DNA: TGTGCCAGCAGCTTGGCGCGGGGAAGGTGGGAGCAGTACTTC.

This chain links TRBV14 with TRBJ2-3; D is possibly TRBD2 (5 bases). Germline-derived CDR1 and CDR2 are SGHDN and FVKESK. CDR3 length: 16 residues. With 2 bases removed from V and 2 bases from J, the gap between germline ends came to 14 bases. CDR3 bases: TGTGCCAGCAGCCAAATAAGGACTGGCCCCACAGATACGCAGTATTTT. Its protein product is CASSQIRTGPTDTQYF.

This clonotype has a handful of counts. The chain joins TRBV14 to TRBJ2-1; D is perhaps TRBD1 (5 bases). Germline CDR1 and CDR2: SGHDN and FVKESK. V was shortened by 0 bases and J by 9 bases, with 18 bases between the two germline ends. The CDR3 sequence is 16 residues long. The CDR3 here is CASSQDPGSRAREQFF. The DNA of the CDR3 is TGTGCCAGCAGCCAAGATCCAGGGTCCCGGGCTCGTGAGCAGTTCTTC.

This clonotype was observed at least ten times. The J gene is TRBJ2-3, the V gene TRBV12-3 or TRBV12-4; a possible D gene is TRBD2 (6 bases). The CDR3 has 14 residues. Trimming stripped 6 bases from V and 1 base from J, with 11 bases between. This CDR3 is CASSSSARTDTQYF. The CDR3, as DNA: TGTGCCAGCAGCTCTAGCGCACGCACAGATACGCAGTATTTT.